A selection of T cell receptor beta chains follows, all from one sample in a study of T-cell memory formation after mild COVID-19. TCRdb independently ran MiXCR on the 5' RACE reads; one entry per CDR3 protein. The table has about 250,000 distinct CDR3 sequences, roughly 15% seen once; the top ten hold 3.5%. Sequenced sample: PBMCs or a T cell subset sorted from them (not recorded which). The origin of the receptors is a young man who had mild COVID-19 (a few samples of this study predate the infection). Cell type and time point are not known. Each CDR3 is given with its conserved first and last residue. The size of a clone is reported for some rows only, either as once, few or many, or as a class for expanded clones.

V gene: TRBV7-7
clone size: many
CDR3 protein: CASSLRRNTEAFF

V gene: TRBV24-1
clone size: .
CDR3 protein: CATSTPVSSYNEQFF

V gene: TRBV6-2/TRBV6-3
clone size: few
CDR3 protein: CASSYTGDSGYTF

V gene: TRBV12-3/TRBV12-4
clone size: few
CDR3 protein: CASRRDRGGNTEAFF

V gene: TRBV30
clone size: few
CDR3 protein: CAWSEGLESPLHF

V gene: TRBV6-2/TRBV6-3
clone size: .
CDR3 protein: CASSRDSSSGNTIYF

V gene: TRBV7-2
clone size: many
CDR3 protein: CASSREGSLDSNYGYTF

V gene: TRBV7-9
clone size: .
CDR3 protein: CAMQGAETQYF

V gene: TRBV7-2
clone size: few
CDR3 protein: CASSLAGGKAEAFF

V gene: TRBV27
clone size: many
CDR3 protein: CASSLSPGWYNSPLHF

V gene: TRBV6-4
clone size: .
CDR3 protein: CASRPAGGGYTF

V gene: TRBV7-9
clone size: .
CDR3 protein: CASSLAGPGMTQYF

V gene: TRBV5-1
clone size: .
CDR3 protein: CASSAGTGDMNTEAFF

V gene: TRBV6-2/TRBV6-3
clone size: .
CDR3 protein: CAYAQGGELFF

V gene: TRBV4-3
clone size: .
CDR3 protein: CASSQGPGGGRANEQFF

V gene: TRBV7-3
clone size: few
CDR3 protein: CASSLMQDQPQHF

V gene: TRBV4-1
clone size: few
CDR3 protein: CASSQDRAPTSGSKLFF

V gene: TRBV28
clone size: .
CDR3 protein: CASRRETTAAYEQYF

V gene: TRBV5-1
clone size: .
CDR3 protein: CASSLGQGVPYNSPLHF

V gene: TRBV7-8
clone size: .
CDR3 protein: CASSSLPGQETYEQYF

V gene: TRBV7-2
clone size: few
CDR3 protein: CASGTPNSYNEQFF

V gene: TRBV11-2
clone size: few
CDR3 protein: CASSLRVLVGGTEAFF

V gene: TRBV7-6
clone size: .
CDR3 protein: CASSPDRGTEQFF

V gene: TRBV7-9
clone size: few
CDR3 protein: CASSPGHEQFF

V gene: TRBV10-1
clone size: .
CDR3 protein: CASSESGRTYEQYF

V gene: TRBV7-6
clone size: .
CDR3 protein: CASSRQAPYEQYF

V gene: TRBV12-3/TRBV12-4
clone size: many
CDR3 protein: CASSTGQDTQYF

V gene: TRBV5-1
clone size: few
CDR3 protein: CASSLGALLAEQFF

V gene: TRBV2
clone size: .
CDR3 protein: CASSDLVMNTEAFF

V gene: TRBV6-2/TRBV6-3
clone size: .
CDR3 protein: CASSSDLRGTEAFF

V gene: TRBV29-1
clone size: .
CDR3 protein: CSVRVGNSYGYTF

V gene: TRBV5-1
clone size: many
CDR3 protein: CASSLGTLDQPQHF

V gene: TRBV12-3/TRBV12-4
clone size: many
CDR3 protein: CASTFLSGNTIYF

V gene: TRBV7-2
clone size: few
CDR3 protein: CASSPSSGGHEQYF

V gene: TRBV5-1
clone size: many
CDR3 protein: CASSLQDTQYF

V gene: TRBV7-8
clone size: many
CDR3 protein: CASSSSRGGGGRYNEQFF

V gene: TRBV7-9
clone size: .
CDR3 protein: CASSSHEGAIEAFF

V gene: TRBV15
clone size: .
CDR3 protein: CATSGGQVEYEQYF

V gene: TRBV6-5
clone size: .
CDR3 protein: CASSVPGSYGYTF

V gene: TRBV18
clone size: many
CDR3 protein: CASSPLSDLTEAFF

V gene: TRBV12-3/TRBV12-4
clone size: few
CDR3 protein: CASSLIRVTDTQYF

V gene: TRBV20-1
clone size: .
CDR3 protein: CSARHSGGAGEQYF

V gene: TRBV30
clone size: many
CDR3 protein: CASQGGDYEQYF

V gene: TRBV7-2
clone size: few
CDR3 protein: CASSLRGQLAKNIQYF

V gene: TRBV4-1
clone size: few
CDR3 protein: CASSHPGQGNQPQHF

V gene: TRBV7-2
clone size: many
CDR3 protein: CASGLGLAGYGELFF

V gene: TRBV4-3
clone size: .
CDR3 protein: CASSQETGPTGNTIYF

V gene: TRBV7-2
clone size: few
CDR3 protein: CASSPPDSLDGYTF

V gene: TRBV5-1
clone size: .
CDR3 protein: CASSRAGTEYEQYF

V gene: TRBV3-1
clone size: .
CDR3 protein: CASSPGEGLGGYNEQFF